This TCR beta chain derives from a study of blood T cell repertoires in COVID-19. Overall study context: Nucleic acid was either cDNA or gDNA, and it came from T cells, B-cell-depleted T cells, or PBMCs.

Per the germline V gene, CDR1 is MNHNY and CDR2 is SVGAGI (reference sequence). CDR3 size: 12 residues. V lost 6 bases to trimming and J lost 8 bases, with 13 bases between them. As originally analysed: Estimation of nucleated cell counts relied on the amplification of reference gene primers. Generated by immunoSEQ multiplex PCR, the TCRdb table keeps only in-frame clones and is missing some. That table furnishes V, J and clone size, whereas the DNA furnished D and trimming. The sample lists over 200,000 clones; more than 75% were seen once. The source material was peripheral blood. This clonotype was sampled from a woman under 40 who had recovered from COVID-19. The chain combines TRBV6-6 with TRBJ1-2, with TRBD1 as a possible D gene (6 bases). DNA for the CDR3: TGTGCCAGCAGGAACCAGGGGCGAGGCTACACCTTC. The encoded protein is CASRNQGRGYTF.